This TCR beta chain derives from a study of T-cell reconstitution after alpha-beta-depleted transplantation in children. This clonotype has ten or more counts. The antigen remains unidentified. Study-wide results and caveats: Where some patients showed high TCRbeta diversity at day 60, it came from recipient T cells and thymic progenitors that had survived. At around two months after transplant, the alpha-beta T cells were reportedly derived from several hundred expanded clones that came from non-depleted graft cells. Most T-cell counts and diversity one year after the transplant came from T cells that were newly produced.

Per the germline V gene, CDR1 is SQVTM and CDR2 is ANQGSEA. Trimming took 7 bases from V and 4 from J, leaving 14 bases between them. The CDR3 extends over 13 amino acids. A TCRbeta library incorporating unique molecular identifiers was prepared. TCRdb reanalysed the PCR reads using MiXCR and keeps one entry per CDR3 protein. The data contain some 200,000 distinct CDR3 sequences, 8.4% of them singletons. Material: PBMCs, mostly from graft donor cells, obtained 360 days after TCRalphabeta/CD19-depleted stem cell transplant. The chain is built from TRBV29-1 and TRBJ2-1; D uncertain. This sequence was found in a male patient between 2 and 10 years old who had a stem cell transplant for acute myeloid leukemia, so the T cells may come from the graft donor. The CDR3 coding sequence is TGCAGCGCATCTAAACTCCCGTACAATGAGCAGTTCTTC. Encoded protein: CSASKLPYNEQFF.